This T cell receptor (beta chain) is from a study of blood T cell repertoires in COVID-19. Study-wide background: T cells, B-cell-depleted T cells, or PBMCs provided the cDNA or gDNA that served as material.

In the study's own analysis: Estimation of nucleated cell counts relied on the amplification of reference gene primers. TCRdb's table, derived via immunoSEQ multiplex PCR, lists solely in-frame clones and lacks some. The V and J calls and clone size are taken from that table; D and trimming were inferred from the DNA. The table lists approximately 170,000 clones, about 88% of them singletons, with more than 2.5% in the top ten. CDR3 size: 13 residues. V lost 0 bases and J lost 5, with 6 bases in between. The germline gives CDR1 SGHKS, CDR2 YYEKEE (reference sequence). In Cohort 3, a recovered donor had either two negative PCRs, clearance, or symptom resolution.

The sequenced sample was PBMCs or T cells enriched from blood (not recorded which). V gene TRBV5-5 combines with J gene TRBJ1-5; D call uncertain. The sequence came from a young woman who had recovered from COVID-19. The chain's CDR3 is CASSLAPDQPQHF. CDR3 in DNA: TGTGCCAGCAGCTTGGCCCCAGATCAGCCCCAGCATTTT.